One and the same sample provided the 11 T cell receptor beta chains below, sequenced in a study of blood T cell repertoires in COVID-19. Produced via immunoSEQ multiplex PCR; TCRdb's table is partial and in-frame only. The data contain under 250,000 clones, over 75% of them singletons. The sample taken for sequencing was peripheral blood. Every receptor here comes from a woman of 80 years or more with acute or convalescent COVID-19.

In nucleotides, the CDR3 is TGTGCCAGCAGCCATGAGGGACTAGCGGGGGGCCAAGAGACCCAGTACTTC. Protein sequence: CASSHEGLAGGQETQYF. The chain is built from TRBV3-1 (or the pseudogene TRBV3-2) and TRBJ2-5; 15 bases align to TRBD2. The V gene's germline CDR1 is LGHDT and CDR2 YNNKEL (reference sequence). Trimming at V came to 3 bases and at J to 1 base, leaving 3 bases not matched to a gene. This CDR3 contains 17 residues.

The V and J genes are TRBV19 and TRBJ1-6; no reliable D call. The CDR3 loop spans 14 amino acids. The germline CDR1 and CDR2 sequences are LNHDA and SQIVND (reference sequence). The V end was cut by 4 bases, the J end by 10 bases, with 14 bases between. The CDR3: CASSTAGVASPLHF. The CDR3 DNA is TGTGCCAGTAGTACCGCCGGGGTTGCCTCACCCCTCCACTTT.

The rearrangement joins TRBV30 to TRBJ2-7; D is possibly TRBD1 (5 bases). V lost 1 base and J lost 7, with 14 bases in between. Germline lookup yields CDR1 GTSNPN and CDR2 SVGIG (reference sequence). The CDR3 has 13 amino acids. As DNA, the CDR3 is TGTGCCTGGAGTGACAGGCCCGTAGGGGAGCAGTACTTC. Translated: CAWSDRPVGEQYF.

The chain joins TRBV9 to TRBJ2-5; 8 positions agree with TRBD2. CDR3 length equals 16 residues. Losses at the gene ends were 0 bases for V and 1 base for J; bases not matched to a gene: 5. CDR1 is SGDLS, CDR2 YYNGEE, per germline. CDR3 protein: CASSVGSGVPQETQYF. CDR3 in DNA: TGTGCCAGCAGCGTAGGTAGCGGGGTGCCCCAAGAGACCCAGTACTTC.

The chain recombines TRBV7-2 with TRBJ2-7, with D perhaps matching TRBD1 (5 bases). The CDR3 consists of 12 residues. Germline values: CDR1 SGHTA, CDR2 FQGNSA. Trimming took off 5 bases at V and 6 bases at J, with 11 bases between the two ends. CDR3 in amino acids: CASSPQGLEQYF. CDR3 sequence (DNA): TGTGCCAGCAGCCCTCAGGGCCTCGAGCAGTACTTC.

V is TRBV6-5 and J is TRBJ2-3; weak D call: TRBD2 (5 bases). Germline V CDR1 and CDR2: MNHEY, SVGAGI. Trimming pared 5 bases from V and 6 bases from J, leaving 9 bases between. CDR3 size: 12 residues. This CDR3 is CASSQWEDTQYF. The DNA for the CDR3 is TGTGCCAGCAGTCAGTGGGAGGATACGCAGTATTTT.

The chain's CDR3 is CASSPSIEVTEAFF. In nucleotides, the CDR3 is TGTGCCAGCAGCCCGTCCATAGAGGTCACTGAAGCTTTCTTT. J is TRBJ1-1 and V is TRBV3-1 (or the pseudogene TRBV3-2), with D hard to call. This CDR3 spans 14 amino acids. With 4 bases removed from V and 4 bases from J, the gap between germline ends came to 13 bases. The germline V gene has CDR1 LGHDT and CDR2 YNNKEL (reference sequence).

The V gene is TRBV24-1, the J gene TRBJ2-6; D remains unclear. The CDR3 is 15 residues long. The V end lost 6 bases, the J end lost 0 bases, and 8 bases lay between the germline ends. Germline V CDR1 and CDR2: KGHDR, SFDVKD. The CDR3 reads CATSSVRSGANVLTF. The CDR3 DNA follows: TGTGCCACCAGTTCAGTACGCTCTGGGGCCAACGTCCTGACTTTC.

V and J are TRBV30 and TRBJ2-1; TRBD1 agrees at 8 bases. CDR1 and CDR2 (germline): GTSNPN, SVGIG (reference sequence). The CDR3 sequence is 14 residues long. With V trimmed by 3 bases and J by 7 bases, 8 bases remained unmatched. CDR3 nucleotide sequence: TGTGCCTGGAGGAGACAGGGGCTGGGGAATGAGCAGTTCTTC. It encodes CAWRRQGLGNEQFF.

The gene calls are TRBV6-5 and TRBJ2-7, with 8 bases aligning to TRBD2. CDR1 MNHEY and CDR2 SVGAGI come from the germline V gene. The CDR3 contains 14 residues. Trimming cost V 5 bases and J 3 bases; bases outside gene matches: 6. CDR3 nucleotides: TGTGCCAGCAGTATAGGGCTAGCGGGCTACGAGCAGTACTTC. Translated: CASSIGLAGYEQYF.

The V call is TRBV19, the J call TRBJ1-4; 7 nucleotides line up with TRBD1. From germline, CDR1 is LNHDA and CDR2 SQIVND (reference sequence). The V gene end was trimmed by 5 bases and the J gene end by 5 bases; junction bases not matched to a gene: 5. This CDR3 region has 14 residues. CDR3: CASSLQGLNEKLFF. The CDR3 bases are TGTGCCAGTAGTCTACAGGGGTTAAATGAAAAACTGTTTTTT.